Here is one T cell receptor (beta chain) with its context. Its matching antigen is unknown. The data originate from a study of radiotherapy plus CTLA-4 blockade in lung cancer. The data were produced by immunoSEQ multiplex PCR, yet TCRdb's version contains in-frame clones alone and is incomplete. The repertoire holds under 65,000 clones, roughly 77% seen once, with about 2.2% in the top ten. Study-level points and caveats: Peripheral blood showed expansion of tumor-derived TCR clones after radiotherapy and ipilimumab.

The length of the CDR3 is 15 residues. Trimming removed 0 bases from V and 5 bases from J, with 13 bases in between. Germline CDR1 and CDR2: MGHRA and YSYEKL. The sequencing used peripheral blood, collected from a patient treated with radiotherapy plus ipilimumab. The V and J genes are TRBV4-1 and TRBJ1-2; D is possibly TRBD1 (5 bases). The source of this sequence is a human donor with non-small cell lung cancer whose response to radiotherapy plus ipilimumab could not be evaluated. The CDR3: CASSQDGQGNYGYTF. The CDR3, as DNA: TGCGCCAGCAGCCAAGATGGGCAGGGAAATTATGGCTACACCTTC.